This passage covers 25 T cell receptor beta chains from one sample sequenced in a study of CD8+ T cells in alopecia areata. Regarding treatment: oral pan-JAK inhibitor, 5-10 mg twice daily. cDNA prepared by RNA extraction and subsequent reverse transcription served as the template for sequencing. The method was immunoSEQ multiplex PCR; TCRdb's version includes in-frame clones alone and lacks a portion of them. This sample has over 150,000 clones; 60% to 70% occur once, and the top ten carry approximately 0.69%. The sample in question was CD4+ T cells sorted from blood, obtained at week 4, from a patient treated with tofacitinib. The source is a human donor with alopecia areata.

In the case of this clone: The sample has other DNA sequences that encode this CDR3 too. The rearrangement uses TRBV15 and TRBJ1-2, with D hard to call. Germline-derived CDR1 and CDR2 are LNHNV and YYDKDF (reference sequence). With 3 bases removed from V and 2 bases from J, the gap between germline ends came to 4 bases. The CDR3 runs to 12 residues. Written as DNA, the CDR3 is TGTGCCACCAGCAGCGCAAACTATGGCTACACCTTC. Its translation: CATSSANYGYTF.

The chain is built from TRBV29-1 and TRBJ2-7; 7 bases are shared with TRBD1. V lost 8 bases and J lost 6; bases outside the gene matches: 10. The germline CDR1 and CDR2 sequences are SQVTM and ANQGSEA. This CDR3 contains 12 residues. CDR3 amino acids: CSSSDRIGEQYF. CDR3 nucleotides: TGCAGCTCCTCGGACAGGATAGGCGAGCAGTACTTC.

V and J are TRBV14 and TRBJ1-2; 8 nucleotides align to TRBD1. This CDR3 spans 14 amino acids. Germline trimming cut 3 bases from V and 2 bases from J; bases unmatched to any gene: 2. Germline loops: CDR1 SGHDN, CDR2 FVKESK. The CDR3 bases are TGTGCCAGCAGCCACGGACAGGGAAACTATGGCTACACCTTC. This codes for CASSHGQGNYGYTF.

There are a few counts of this clone. The rearrangement uses TRBV7-2 and TRBJ2-3; D unresolved. The CDR3 has 11 residues. Germline CDR1 is SGHTA and CDR2 is FQGNSA. V was cut by 3 bases and J by 7 bases, with 5 bases left in between. The CDR3 DNA sequence: TGTGCCAGCAGCTTCAGACATACGCAGTATTTT. This encodes CASSFRHTQYF.

The chain links TRBV29-1 to TRBJ2-7; a possible D gene is TRBD1 (5 bases). Between the trimmed V and J ends, which lost 4 bases and 2 bases, there was a span of 15 bases. Germline V gene data show CDR1 as SQVTM and CDR2 as ANQGSEA. This CDR3 region has 14 residues. The CDR3 DNA reads as TGCAGCGTTGGCGGTTCAGGGAAGACCTACGAGCAGTACTTC. It specifies CSVGGSGKTYEQYF.

The V and J genes are TRBV27 and TRBJ2-1; D remains unclear. This CDR3 contains 17 residues. Germline lookup yields CDR1 MNHEY and CDR2 SMNVEV (reference sequence). V was trimmed by 5 bases and J by 0 bases, leaving 17 bases between them. CDR3 residues: CASSPVSGLSSYNEQFF. The CDR3 bases are TGTGCCAGCAGTCCCGTCTCCGGGCTATCCTCCTACAATGAGCAGTTCTTC.

J is TRBJ2-7 and V is TRBV30; no reliable D call. Deletions cut 0 bases from V and 9 bases from J, with 9 bases between. CDR3 length: 11 residues. The germline V gene has CDR1 GTSNPN and CDR2 SVGIG (reference sequence). CDR3 loop: CAWSVTLGQYF. The CDR3 region has the DNA TGTGCCTGGAGTGTCACCCTGGGGCAGTACTTC.

This clone showed up just a few times. The chain recombines TRBV25-1 with TRBJ2-7; no clear D gene. The CDR3 length is 11 residues. The germline gives CDR1 MGHDK, CDR2 SYGVNS. Trimming pared 1 base from V and 7 bases from J, leaving 5 bases between. CDR3 protein: CASSESWEQYF. The DNA of the CDR3 is TGTGCCAGCAGTGAATCTTGGGAGCAGTACTTC.

The CDR3, as DNA: TGTGCCAGCAGCTTGGAAGATGCCACCGGGGAGCTGTTTTTT. Its protein product is CASSLEDATGELFF. This chain links TRBV5-4 with TRBJ2-2; D ambiguous. Trimming stripped 0 bases from V and 4 bases from J, with 7 bases between. This CDR3 spans 14 amino acids. Per the germline V gene, CDR1 is SGHNT and CDR2 is YYREEE (reference sequence).

This clone was observed a single time. Written as DNA, the CDR3 is TGTGCCTGGAGTGTGAAGTTGAACACTGAAGCTTTCTTT. Translated: CAWSVKLNTEAFF. V and J are TRBV30 and TRBJ1-1; D is undetermined. Germline-derived CDR1 and CDR2 are GTSNPN and SVGIG (reference sequence). There are 13 residues in the CDR3. Trimming pared 0 bases from V and 0 bases from J, leaving 5 bases between.

The chain couples TRBV5-8 to TRBJ2-5, with D maybe TRBD1 (6 bases). The V end lost 1 base, the J end lost 5 bases, and 18 bases lay between the germline ends. This CDR3 comprises 16 residues. Germline V lookup: CDR1 SGHTS, CDR2 YDEGEE. CDR3 DNA: TGTGCCAGCAGCTTGCGAAGGACGGGACAAAGGGAGACCCAGTACTTC. This codes for CASSLRRTGQRETQYF.

The chain is built from TRBV30 and TRBJ1-5, with 9 bases aligning to TRBD1. Germline CDR1 is GTSNPN and CDR2 is SVGIG (reference sequence). Trimming took 4 bases from V and 6 from J; bases not matched to a gene: 13. CDR3 length equals 16 residues. The CDR3, as DNA: TGTGCCTGGACCCAGGGCACAGGGGGCTTTGGTCAGCCCCAGCATTTT. Encoded protein: CAWTQGTGGFGQPQHF.

The genes are TRBV28 and TRBJ1-3; no firm D call. Trimming took 7 bases from V and 0 from J, leaving 4 bases between them. Germline assignment: CDR1 MDHEN and CDR2 SYDVKM. The CDR3 is made up of 12 amino acids. CDR3 sequence reads: CASTNSGNTIYF. In nucleotides, the CDR3 is TGTGCCAGCACTAACTCTGGAAACACCATATATTTT.

The chain links TRBV28 to TRBJ2-5; possible D gene TRBD2, 5 bases. V was trimmed by 7 bases and J by 2 bases, leaving 11 bases between them. This CDR3 has 13 residues. Germline V gene lookup returns CDR1 MDHEN and CDR2 SYDVKM. The CDR3 sequence: CASKTSGQETQYF. CDR3 nucleotide sequence: TGTGCCAGCAAGACGAGCGGACAAGAGACCCAGTACTTC.

The chain joins TRBV29-1 to TRBJ2-5; D is ambiguous. Germline V gene sequence: CDR1 SQVTM, CDR2 ANQGSEA. The CDR3 extends over 11 amino acids. The V gene lost 6 bases and the J gene lost 4 bases, with 9 bases spanning the gap. The CDR3 nucleotides read TGCAGCGTCCGTGTGGGAGAGACCCAGTACTTC. This gives the protein CSVRVGETQYF.

The chain links TRBV9 to TRBJ2-3; TRBD2 matches 12 bases. V shed 4 bases and J 4 bases; nucleotides not matched to a gene: 10. CDR1 SGDLS and CDR2 YYNGEE come from the germline V gene. This CDR3 spans 17 amino acids. The CDR3 loop is CASSLGLAGSDPDTQYF. The CDR3 region has the DNA TGTGCCAGCAGCCTAGGACTAGCGGGAAGTGACCCAGATACGCAGTATTTT.

This rearrangement joins TRBV10-3 to TRBJ2-7; D call uncertain. Germline assignment: CDR1 ENHRY and CDR2 SYGVKD. CDR3 size: 14 residues. Trimming took 0 bases from V and 2 from J, leaving 8 bases between them. Written as DNA, the CDR3 is TGTGCCATCAGTGAGTCGTCATCTCCCTACGAGCAGTACTTC. Its translation is CAISESSSPYEQYF.

The chain has TRBV27 and TRBJ1-1; no reliable D call. The CDR3 extends over 13 amino acids. Trimming removed 6 bases at V and 9 bases at J, with 17 bases between. CDR1 and CDR2 from the germline V gene are MNHEY and SMNVEV (reference sequence). In nucleotides, the CDR3 is TGTGCCAGCAGGCGGGCAGAGCCTAGTCAAGCTTTCTTT. It translates to CASRRAEPSQAFF.

This clone was counted between two and nine times. The genes are TRBV5-1 and TRBJ2-7; TRBD1 matches 7 bases. Germline loops: CDR1 SGHRS, CDR2 YFSETQ. The trim removed 4 bases at V and 6 bases at J, leaving 10 bases unmatched. This CDR3 has 14 amino acids. The CDR3 protein is CASSLARQGSEQYF. CDR3 in DNA: TGCGCCAGCAGCCTAGCCCGACAGGGATCCGAGCAGTACTTC.

V gene TRBV28 combines with J gene TRBJ2-5, with D perhaps TRBD1 (5 bases). Germline lookup yields CDR1 MDHEN and CDR2 SYDVKM. The CDR3 runs 13 residues. The ends were cut back, 5 bases at V and 1 base at J, with 8 bases in the middle. CDR3 in DNA: TGTGCCAGCAGTCGACAGATCCAAGAGACCCAGTACTTC. Translation: CASSRQIQETQYF.

The gene calls are TRBV14 and TRBJ2-3; D is ambiguous. The V end lost 1 base, the J end lost 4 bases, and 0 bases lay between the germline ends. The CDR3 is 11 amino acids. Germline-derived CDR1 and CDR2 are SGHDN and FVKESK. CDR3 protein: CASSQADTQYF. The CDR3 nucleotides are TGTGCCAGCAGCCAAGCAGATACGCAGTATTTT.

The rearrangement joins TRBV19 to TRBJ2-1; 8 nucleotides match TRBD2. This CDR3 region has 15 residues. Trimming took 5 bases from V and 6 from J; bases not matched to a gene: 9. CDR1 is LNHDA and CDR2 is SQIVND in the germline V gene (reference sequence). This CDR3 reads CASSPFRTSSNEQFF. CDR3 DNA sequence: TGTGCCAGTAGTCCCTTCAGGACTAGCAGCAATGAGCAGTTCTTC.

This chain links TRBV15 with TRBJ2-7; D is perhaps TRBD1 (7 bases). This CDR3 is built from 14 residues. The germline CDR1 and CDR2 sequences are LNHNV and YYDKDF (reference sequence). Trimming left V 5 bases short and J 2 bases short, with 13 bases between. CDR3 nucleotides: TGTGCCACCAGCCGGCGGGGACAGACCTACGAGCAGTACTTC. Protein product: CATSRRGQTYEQYF.

V gene TRBV29-1 combines with J gene TRBJ2-2, with 8 bases matching TRBD1. The germline V gene has CDR1 SQVTM and CDR2 ANQGSEA. Trimming removed 3 bases from V and 4 bases from J; junction bases left unmatched: 7. The CDR3 totals 15 residues. In DNA form, the CDR3 reads TGCAGCGTTGAGACGGACAGGGCGGGCACCGGGGAGCTGTTTTTT. Its protein is CSVETDRAGTGELFF.

About this clone itself: Sequence at one end of the junction differs from germline and may be a read error. The chain carries TRBV7-7 and TRBJ2-5; 8 nucleotides align to TRBD1. The CDR3 has 13 amino acids. Germline loops: CDR1 SSHAT, CDR2 FNYEAQ (reference sequence). Here the CDR3 reads CASSSTGVGDQYF. CDR3 in DNA: TGTGCTAGCAGCTCGACAGGGGTGGGTGACCAGTACTTC.